The 5 T cell receptor beta chains reported below all come from one sample, sequenced in a study of cytomegalovirus exposure and HLA in healthy donors. PCR was performed using 60 Vbeta and 13 Jbeta primers. Assay: immunoSEQ multiplex PCR; the TCRdb copy retains only in-frame clones and omits some. The sample has about 100,000 clones; 79% are singletons. The sequenced sample consisted of PBMCs. These receptors came from a female donor in good health and CMV-seropositive.

This chain uses TRBV5-4 with TRBJ2-7, with TRBD2 matching over 12 bases. The germline V gene encodes CDR1 SGHNT and CDR2 YYREEE (reference sequence). This CDR3 comprises 15 residues. Germline trimming cut 4 bases from V and 2 bases from J; bases unmatched to any gene: 4. The CDR3: CASSPGLAGAYEQYF. The CDR3 coding sequence is TGTGCCAGCAGCCCGGGACTAGCGGGCGCCTACGAGCAGTACTTC. The full variable domain, completed using reference TRBV5-4 and TRBJ2-7, is ETGVTQSPTHLIKTRGQQVTLRCSSQSGHNTVSWYQQALGQGPQFIFQYYREEENGRGNFPPRFSGLQFPNYSSELNVNALELDDSALYLCASSPGLAGAYEQYFGPGTRLTVT.

The chain recombines TRBV19 with TRBJ2-5; 7 bases agree with TRBD1. The CDR3 length is 15 residues. CDR1 LNHDA and CDR2 SQIVND come from the germline V gene (reference sequence). Germline trimming cut 6 bases from V and 5 bases from J; bases unmatched to any gene: 12. The CDR3 sequence is CASSSREGGQETQYF. The CDR3 region has the DNA TGTGCCAGTAGCTCCCGGGAAGGGGGACAGGAGACCCAGTACTTC.

The chain couples TRBV7-7 to TRBJ1-1, with 8 bases that match TRBD1. Germline V gives CDR1 SSHAT, CDR2 FNYEAQ (reference sequence). J lost 4 bases, V lost 5 bases, and 12 bases had no gene match. The CDR3 runs 16 residues. The CDR3 sequence is CASSPRCGDRGTEAFF. The DNA of the CDR3 is TGTGCCAGCAGCCCGCGCTGTGGAGACAGGGGCACTGAAGCTTTCTTT.

This clone is judged medium-sized. The rearrangement links TRBV6-4 to TRBJ2-2, with D perhaps TRBD1 (6 bases). CDR3 length equals 14 residues. Trimming left V 5 bases short and J 5 bases short, with 12 bases between. Germline V CDR1 and CDR2: MRHNA, SNTAGT. This CDR3 is CASSTNRDTGELFF. Here the CDR3 DNA reads TGTGCCAGCAGTACAAACAGGGATACCGGGGAGCTGTTTTTT.

The CDR3 here is CATAGAPTPSGANVLTF. As DNA, the CDR3 is TGTGCCACAGCGGGGGCCCCGACTCCCTCTGGGGCCAACGTCCTGACTTTC. J is TRBJ2-6 and V is TRBV5-5, with TRBD2 matching over 8 bases. Germline V gene sequence: CDR1 SGHKS, CDR2 YYEKEE (reference sequence). V was clipped by 9 bases and J by 0 bases; unmatched bases: 11. CDR3 size: 17 residues.